This T cell receptor beta chain was profiled in a study of T cell clonality in common variable immunodeficiency. V was trimmed by 7 bases and J by 1 base, leaving 17 bases between them. The CDR3 totals 16 residues. Germline V gives CDR1 LNHDA, CDR2 SQIVND (reference sequence). The table lists this clone with many counts. The antigen remains undetermined. Read coverage stops 3 residues before the CDR3 terminus; the germline J gene supplies the remainder. Repertoires were generated with immunoSEQ multiplex PCR, while TCRdb's copy carries only in-frame clones and drops some. Singletons are absent from the sample, which has 30,000 to 40,000 clones. Study-wide results and limits: CVID subjects had higher TCRbeta clonality than healthy controls, most marked in about a third.

This clonotype was obtained from a person aged 18 to 70 in good health. The gene calls are TRBV19 and TRBJ1-5; weak D call: TRBD1 (5 bases). Sequencing was performed on peripheral blood mononuclear cells. CDR3 bases read: TGTGCCAGTATGGGGCCGACGAAGACCAGCAATCAGCCC. The encoded protein is CASMGPTKTSNQP. The complete CDR3 sequence is CASMGPTKTSNQPQHF.